The rows below give T cell receptor beta chains drawn from one sample of a study of graft-versus-host responses after intestinal transplantation. The method was immunoSEQ multiplex PCR; TCRdb's version includes in-frame clones alone and lacks a portion of them. The data show 40,000 to 60,000 clones, approximately 84% seen once. No antigen has been identified for these receptors. The source material was unstimulated CD4+ T cells sorted from spleen or lymph node cells, sampled before transplant. The source of these receptors is a human donor who was the organ donor for an intestinal transplant. Each CDR3 is given without its conserved first and last residue. A D gene is named only where the DNA matches it firmly.

d_gene	v_gene	CDR3aa
TRBD2	TRBV19	ASSPVGSGRYEQY
TRBD1	TRBV11-3	ASSFNSRGWYGYT
TRBD2	TRBV30	AVRTSGSQETQY
TRBD2	TRBV2	ASRPFPSGSLFEQF
NA	TRBV25-1	ASSALRDPGSGANVLT
NA	TRBV6-1	ASSEALLGFDSEAF
TRBD2	TRBV4-2	ASSQDWASGKDIQY
TRBD1	TRBV7-2	ASSPSGTGKHGYT
NA	TRBV6-1	ASSENRGAF
NA	TRBV28	ASSLPRGYEQY
NA	TRBV7-9	ASSSDSFTEAF
NA	TRBV7-9	ASSSSGYT
NA	TRBV6-1	ASSTPYRRETQY
NA	TRBV10-1	ASSEGSGSSTDTQY
NA	TRBV7-2	ASSAPLSPYEQY
TRBD1	TRBV25-1	ASSEPGQGGGELF
NA	TRBV2	ASSPTTFPNNEQF
TRBD1	TRBV4-1	ASSQTDRGNEKLF
NA	TRBV5-6	ASSLDGIQETQY
TRBD1	TRBV5-4	ASSQVTGEAEAF
NA	TRBV2	ASSDEAAIAKNIQY
NA	TRBV6-6	ASSYSGRGHGYT
TRBD1	TRBV11-2	ASSDRQGSTEAF
NA	TRBV5-1	ASAHGKSTGELF
NA	TRBV4-2	ASSREHNEQF
TRBD2	TRBV7-2	ASSLARLAGGQEQF
NA	TRBV4-2	ASSQASQGRETQY
TRBD1	TRBV6-5	ASSPGTGGGGYT
TRBD2	TRBV5-1	ASSSAGGAGGSRYNEQF
NA	TRBV11-3	ASSLESGSSGNTIY
TRBD2	TRBV11-2	ASSQGTSGSGEQF
NA	TRBV29-1	SVEEGGYT
TRBD1	TRBV5-8	ASSLAKGTGPNTEAF
NA	TRBV4-1	ASSQALFGQPQH
NA	TRBV21-1	ASSKDRGVNTEAF
NA	TRBV28	ASTPGGPKVISKPLH
TRBD1	TRBV4-1	ASSKEGWDRGQETQY
NA	TRBV30	AWSWGGNYGYT
NA	TRBV5-1	ASSLKAGGGSEQY
TRBD2	TRBV6-5	ASSSLTSVAYYEQY
NA	TRBV6-5	ASIVGPGARAF
NA	TRBV6-1	ASGEGKGTGELF
TRBD1	TRBV5-4	ASSLGGQGHYGYI
NA	TRBV9	ASSESLNQPQH
NA	TRBV4-2	ASSQDAGTGGGNTEAF
TRBD1	TRBV2	ASTRQGAIGELF
NA	TRBV18	ASSRGRVSNQPQH
NA	TRBV6-5	ASRKRVGSGNTIY
NA	TRBV6-1	ASPLPRVDT
NA	TRBV29-1	SVEGHRMNTEAF
NA	TRBV19	ASSIDIRLDNNEQF